Reported below is one T cell receptor beta chain. This sample stems from a study of cytomegalovirus exposure and HLA in healthy donors. Libraries were prepared by immunoSEQ multiplex PCR; TCRdb keeps only in-frame clonotypes and omits some of them. In the table there are about 170,000 clones, 86% of which are singletons. The sequence derives from a woman aged 18-29 years in good health and CMV-seronegative. Input material: PBMCs.

The CDR3 sequence is CASSLAGTGAAKNIQYF. The CDR3 region has the DNA TGTGCCAGCAGCTTAGCGGGGACAGGGGCCGCCAAAAACATTCAGTACTTC. J is TRBJ2-4 and V is TRBV7-2; TRBD1 matches 10 bases. After removal of 0 bases from V and 1 base from J, the junction contained 3 bases not matched to a gene. Germline V gene sequence: CDR1 SGHTA, CDR2 FQGNSA. The CDR3 has 17 amino acids.